A selection of T cell receptor beta chains follows, all from one sample in a study of read filtering for tumor transcriptome and immune sequencing. TCRdb fed the reads into MiXCR, producing one record per CDR3 protein. The sample holds 100,000 to 150,000 distinct CDR3 sequences; 13% are singletons and the top ten take about 11%. Specimen: a population of CD138-negative cells sorted from bone marrow. The receptors here all came from a donor at least 40 years old with multiple myeloma. Each CDR3 is given with its conserved first and last residue. Each record gives: D gene, V gene, clone size, J gene, CDR3 protein, CDR3 DNA. A D gene is named only where the DNA matches it firmly. A clone size is listed for some rows: how often the clone was seen (once, few, many), or a class if it is expanded.

>.|TRBV20-1|many|TRBJ2-6
CSASIGASGANVLTF
TGCAGTGCTAGTATAGGGGCCTCTGGGGCCAACGTCCTGACTTTC
>TRBD2|TRBV5-5|.|TRBJ2-5
CASSFSGTSGSQETQYF
TGTGCCAGCAGCTTTTCCGGGACTAGCGGAAGCCAAGAGACCCAGTACTTC
>.|TRBV6-5|many|TRBJ1-1
CASSYGPGNTEAFF
TGTGCCAGCAGTTACGGCCCAGGGAACACTGAAGCTTTCTTT
>.|TRBV3-1|many|TRBJ2-1
CASSQGTDFGHEQFF
TGTGCCAGCAGCCAAGGGACAGATTTTGGCCATGAGCAGTTCTTC
>.|TRBV5-5|.|TRBJ1-5
CASSLTASTAPQQPQHF
TGTGCCAGCAGCTTAACTGCCTCGACAGCCCCGCAGCAGCCCCAGCATTTT
>.|TRBV4-2|few|TRBJ2-5
CASSQEIGTVEGTQYF
TGTGCCAGCAGCCAAGAAATCGGGACTGTGGAAGGGACCCAGTACTTC
>TRBD2|TRBV6-1|many|TRBJ2-3
CASSTSGYTDTQYF
TGTGCCAGCAGTACTAGCGGTTACACAGATACGCAGTATTTT
>TRBD2|TRBV10-3|many|TRBJ2-3
CAISLAGGRLDTQYF
TGTGCCATCAGTCTGGCGGGGGGGCGCTTAGATACGCAGTATTTT
>.|TRBV5-4|.|TRBJ2-2
CASSFPNTGELFF
TGTGCCAGCAGCTTCCCCAACACCGGGGAGCTGTTTTTT
>TRBD1|TRBV29-1|many|TRBJ2-3
CSVELGGLTDTQYF
TGCAGCGTTGAACTAGGGGGCCTCACAGATACGCAGTATTTT
>.|TRBV6-5|few|TRBJ1-1
CANSSHRDTTEAFF
TGTGCCAACAGTTCCCACAGGGATACCACTGAAGCTTTCTTT
>.|TRBV3-1|many|TRBJ2-1
CASSQGTRGDEQFF
TGTGCCAGCAGCCAGGGGACCAGGGGTGATGAGCAGTTCTTC
>TRBD1|TRBV11-2|many|TRBJ2-7
CASSRVRDRAYEQYF
TGTGCCAGCAGCCGGGTTCGGGACAGGGCCTACGAGCAGTACTTC
>TRBD2|TRBV20-1|many|TRBJ2-1
CSARLAGVGRGSYNEQFF
TGCAGTGCTAGGCTAGCGGGAGTGGGGAGAGGCTCCTACAATGAGCAGTTCTTC
>.|TRBV7-2|few|TRBJ1-2
CASSLVQGPADGYTF
TGTGCCAGCAGCTTAGTACAGGGTCCGGCTGATGGCTACACCTTC
>.|TRBV11-2|many|TRBJ1-1
CASSLVRTSRNTEAFF
TGTGCCAGCAGCTTAGTAAGAACCAGTAGGAACACTGAAGCTTTCTTT
>TRBD2|TRBV20-1|.|TRBJ2-5
CSARKRGGGMETQCF
TGCAGTGCTAGAAAGCGGGGGGGAGGTATGGAGACCCAGTGCTTC
>.|TRBV27|.|TRBJ2-5
CASSFGGGAEETQYF
TGTGCCAGCAGTTTTGGGGGGGGGGCTGAAGAGACCCAGTACTTC
>.|TRBV10-2|many|TRBJ1-5
CASSAGQIVQPQHF
TGCGCCAGCAGTGCAGGACAAATTGTACAGCCCCAGCATTTT
>TRBD2|TRBV7-9|many|TRBJ2-1
CASSLGPGLAGDEQFF
TGTGCCAGCAGCTTAGGTCCGGGACTAGCGGGAGACGAGCAGTTCTTC
>TRBD1|TRBV19|.|TRBJ1-5
CASSYNAGTASNQPQHF
TGTGCCAGTAGTTACAACGCCGGGACAGCCAGCAATCAGCCCCAGCATTTT